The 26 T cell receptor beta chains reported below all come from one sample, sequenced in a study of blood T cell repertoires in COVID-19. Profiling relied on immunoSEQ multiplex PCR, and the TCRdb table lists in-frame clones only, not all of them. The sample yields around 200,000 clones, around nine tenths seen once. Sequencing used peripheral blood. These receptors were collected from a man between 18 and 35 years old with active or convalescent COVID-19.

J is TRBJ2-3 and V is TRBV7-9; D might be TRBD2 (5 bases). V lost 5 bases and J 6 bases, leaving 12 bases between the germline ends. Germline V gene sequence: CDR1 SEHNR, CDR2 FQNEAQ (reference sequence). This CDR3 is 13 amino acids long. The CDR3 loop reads CASSPRGPDTQYF. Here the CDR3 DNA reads TGTGCCAGCAGCCCCCGGGGTCCGGATACGCAGTATTTT.

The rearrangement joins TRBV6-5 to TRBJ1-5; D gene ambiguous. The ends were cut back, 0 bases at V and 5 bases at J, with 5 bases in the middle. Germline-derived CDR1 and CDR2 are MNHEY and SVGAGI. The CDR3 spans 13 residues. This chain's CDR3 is CASSYSPDQPQHF. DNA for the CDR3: TGTGCCAGCAGTTACTCCCCGGATCAGCCCCAGCATTTT.

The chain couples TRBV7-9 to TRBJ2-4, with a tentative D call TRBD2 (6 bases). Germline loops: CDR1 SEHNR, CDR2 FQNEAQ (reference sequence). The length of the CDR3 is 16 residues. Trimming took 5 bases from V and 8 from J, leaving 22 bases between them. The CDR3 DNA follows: TGTGCCAGCAGCGTGGGGTTTGGGGAGGTCGGCGACATTCAGTACTTC. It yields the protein CASSVGFGEVGDIQYF.

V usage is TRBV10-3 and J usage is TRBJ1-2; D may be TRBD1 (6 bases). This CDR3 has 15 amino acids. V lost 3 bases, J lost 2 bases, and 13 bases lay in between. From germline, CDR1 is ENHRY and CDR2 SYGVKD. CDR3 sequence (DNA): TGTGCCATCAGTGATATGGCAGGGGACAACTATGGCTACACCTTC. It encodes CAISDMAGDNYGYTF.

The CDR3 bases are TGTGCCAGCAGTGAATTCGGTACAGTAATCAAGAATACGCAGTATTTT. Its protein is CASSEFGTVIKNTQYF. This rearrangement joins TRBV6-1 to TRBJ2-3, with D unclear. This CDR3 has 16 residues. Germline loops: CDR1 MNHNS, CDR2 SASEGT. Trimming took 2 bases from V and 7 from J, leaving 19 bases between them.

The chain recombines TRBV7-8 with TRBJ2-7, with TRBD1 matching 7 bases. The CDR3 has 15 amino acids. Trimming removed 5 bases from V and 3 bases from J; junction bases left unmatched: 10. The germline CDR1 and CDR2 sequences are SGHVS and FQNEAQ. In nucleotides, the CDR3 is TGTGCCAGCAGCCCCCGGGGACAGTTCTTCTACGAGCAGTACTTC. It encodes CASSPRGQFFYEQYF.

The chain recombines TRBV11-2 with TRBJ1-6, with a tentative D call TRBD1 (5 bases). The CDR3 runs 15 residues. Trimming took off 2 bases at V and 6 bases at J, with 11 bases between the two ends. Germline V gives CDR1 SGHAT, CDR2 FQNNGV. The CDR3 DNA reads TGTGCCAGCAGCTTATGGCAGGGCACTAATTCACCCCTCCACTTT. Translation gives CASSLWQGTNSPLHF.

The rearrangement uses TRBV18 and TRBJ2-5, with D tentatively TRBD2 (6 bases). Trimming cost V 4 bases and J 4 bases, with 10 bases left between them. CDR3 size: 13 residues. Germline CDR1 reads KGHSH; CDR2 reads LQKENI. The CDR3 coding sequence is TGTGCCAGCTCACAGGGACTCCTAGAGACCCAGTACTTC. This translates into CASSQGLLETQYF.

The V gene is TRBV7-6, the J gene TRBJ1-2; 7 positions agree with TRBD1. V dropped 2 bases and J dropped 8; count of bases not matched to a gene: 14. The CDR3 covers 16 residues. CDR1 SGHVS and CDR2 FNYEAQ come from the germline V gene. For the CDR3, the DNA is TGTGCCAGCAGCTTAAGGGAAACAGGGGCCCAACACGGCTACACCTTC. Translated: CASSLRETGAQHGYTF.

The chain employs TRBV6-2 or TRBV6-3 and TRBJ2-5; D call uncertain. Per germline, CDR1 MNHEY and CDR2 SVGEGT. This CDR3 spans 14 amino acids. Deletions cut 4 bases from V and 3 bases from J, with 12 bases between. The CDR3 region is CASSSAELKETQYF. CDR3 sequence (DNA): TGTGCCAGCAGTTCCGCGGAACTAAAAGAGACCCAGTACTTC.

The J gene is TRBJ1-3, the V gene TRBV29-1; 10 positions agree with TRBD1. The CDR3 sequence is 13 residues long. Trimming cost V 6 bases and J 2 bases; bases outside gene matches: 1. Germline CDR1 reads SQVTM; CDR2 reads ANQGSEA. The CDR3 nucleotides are TGCAGCGTCGGGACAGGGGCTGGAAACACCATATATTTT. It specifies CSVGTGAGNTIYF.

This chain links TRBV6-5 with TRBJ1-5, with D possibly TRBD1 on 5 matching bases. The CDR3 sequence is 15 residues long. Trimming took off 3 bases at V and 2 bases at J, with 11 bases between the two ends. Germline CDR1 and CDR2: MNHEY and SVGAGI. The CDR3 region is CASSYLEGGNQPQHF. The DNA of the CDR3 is TGTGCCAGCAGTTATTTAGAAGGGGGCAATCAGCCCCAGCATTTT.

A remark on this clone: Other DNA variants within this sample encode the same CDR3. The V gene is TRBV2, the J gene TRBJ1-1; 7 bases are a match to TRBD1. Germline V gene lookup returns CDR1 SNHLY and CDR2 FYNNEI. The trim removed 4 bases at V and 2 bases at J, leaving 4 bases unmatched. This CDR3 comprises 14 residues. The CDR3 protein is CASSVDRVNTEAFF. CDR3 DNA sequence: TGTGCCAGCAGTGTAGACAGGGTTAACACTGAAGCTTTCTTT.

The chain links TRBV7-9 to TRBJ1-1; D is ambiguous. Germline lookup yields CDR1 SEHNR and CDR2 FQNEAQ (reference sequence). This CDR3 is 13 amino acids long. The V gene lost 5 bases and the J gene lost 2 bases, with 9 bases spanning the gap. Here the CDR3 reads CASSPPTNTEAFF. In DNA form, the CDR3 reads TGTGCCAGCAGCCCTCCAACAAACACTGAAGCTTTCTTT.

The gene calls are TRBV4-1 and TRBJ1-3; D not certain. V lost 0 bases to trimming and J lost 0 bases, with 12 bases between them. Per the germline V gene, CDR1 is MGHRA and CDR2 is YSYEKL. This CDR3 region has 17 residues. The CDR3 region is CASSQDVGRNSGNTIYF. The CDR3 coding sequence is TGCGCCAGCAGCCAAGATGTTGGCAGGAACTCTGGAAACACCATATATTTT.

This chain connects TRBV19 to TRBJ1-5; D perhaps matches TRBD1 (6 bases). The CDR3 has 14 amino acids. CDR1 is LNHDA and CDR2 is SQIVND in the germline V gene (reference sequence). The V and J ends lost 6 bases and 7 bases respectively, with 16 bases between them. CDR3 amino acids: CASRSGGAGQPQHF. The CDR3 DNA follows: TGTGCCAGTAGATCGGGGGGGGCAGGGCAGCCCCAGCATTTT.

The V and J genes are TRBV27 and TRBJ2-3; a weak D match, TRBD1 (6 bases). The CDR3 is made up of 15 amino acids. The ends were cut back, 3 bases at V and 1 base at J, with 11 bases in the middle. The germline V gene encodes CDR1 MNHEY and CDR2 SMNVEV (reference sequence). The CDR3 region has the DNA TGTGCCAGCAGTTTGACAGGTCCTGGCACAGATACGCAGTATTTT. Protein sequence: CASSLTGPGTDTQYF.

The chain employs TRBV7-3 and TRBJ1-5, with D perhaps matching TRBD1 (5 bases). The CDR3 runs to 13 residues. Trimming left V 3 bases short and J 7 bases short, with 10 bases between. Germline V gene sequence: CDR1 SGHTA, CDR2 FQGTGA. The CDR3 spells CASSFEKGQPQHF. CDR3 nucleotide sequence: TGTGCCAGCAGCTTCGAGAAGGGGCAGCCCCAGCATTTT.

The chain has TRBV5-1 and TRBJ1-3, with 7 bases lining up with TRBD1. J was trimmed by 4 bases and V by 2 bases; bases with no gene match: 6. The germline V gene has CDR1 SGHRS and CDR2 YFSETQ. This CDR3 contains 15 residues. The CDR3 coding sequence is TGCGCCAGCAGCTTAGGGGGCTCGGAAGGAAACACCATATATTTT. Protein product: CASSLGGSEGNTIYF.

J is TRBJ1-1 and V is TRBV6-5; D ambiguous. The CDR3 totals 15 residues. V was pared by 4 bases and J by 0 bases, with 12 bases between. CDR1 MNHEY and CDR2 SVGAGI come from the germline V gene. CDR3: CASSWHRDLNTEAFF. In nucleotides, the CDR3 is TGTGCCAGCAGTTGGCACCGGGATTTGAACACTGAAGCTTTCTTT.

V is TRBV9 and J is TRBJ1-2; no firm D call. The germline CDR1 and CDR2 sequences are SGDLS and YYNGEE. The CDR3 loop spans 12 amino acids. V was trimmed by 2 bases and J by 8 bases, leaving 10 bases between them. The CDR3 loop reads CASSVGLWGYTF. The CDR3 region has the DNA TGTGCCAGCAGCGTTGGGCTCTGGGGCTACACCTTC.

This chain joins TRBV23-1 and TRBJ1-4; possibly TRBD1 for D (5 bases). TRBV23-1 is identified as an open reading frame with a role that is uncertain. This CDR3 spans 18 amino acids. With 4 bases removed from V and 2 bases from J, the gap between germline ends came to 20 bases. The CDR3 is CASSPLLGRGGTNEKLFF. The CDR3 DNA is TGCGCCAGCAGTCCTCTCTTGGGGCGGGGAGGGACTAATGAAAAACTGTTTTTT.

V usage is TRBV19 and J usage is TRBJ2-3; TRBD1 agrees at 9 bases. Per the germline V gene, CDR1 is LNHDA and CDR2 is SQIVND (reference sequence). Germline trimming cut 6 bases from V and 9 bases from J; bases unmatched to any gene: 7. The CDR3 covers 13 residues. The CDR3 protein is CASSETGGETQYF. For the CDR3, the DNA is TGTGCCAGTAGCGAGACAGGGGGAGAAACGCAGTATTTT.

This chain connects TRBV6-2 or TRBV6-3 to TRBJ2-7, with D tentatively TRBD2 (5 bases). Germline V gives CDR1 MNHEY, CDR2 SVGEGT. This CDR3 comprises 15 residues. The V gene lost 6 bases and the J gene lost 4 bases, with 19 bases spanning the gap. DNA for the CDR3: TGTGCCAGCAGCCGGGCCGGGAAAACACAATACGAGCAGTACTTC. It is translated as CASSRAGKTQYEQYF.

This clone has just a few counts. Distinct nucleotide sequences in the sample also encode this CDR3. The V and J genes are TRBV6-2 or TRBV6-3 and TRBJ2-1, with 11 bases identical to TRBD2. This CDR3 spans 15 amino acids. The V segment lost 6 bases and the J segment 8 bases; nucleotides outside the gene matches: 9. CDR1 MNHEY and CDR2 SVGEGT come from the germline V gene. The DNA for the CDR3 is TGTGCCAGCAGCCCCAGACTAGCGGGGTTGTATGAGCAGTTCTTC. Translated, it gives CASSPRLAGLYEQFF.

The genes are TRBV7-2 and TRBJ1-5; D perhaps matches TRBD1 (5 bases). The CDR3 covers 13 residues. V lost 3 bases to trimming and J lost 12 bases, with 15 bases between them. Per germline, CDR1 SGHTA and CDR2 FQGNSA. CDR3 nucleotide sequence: TGTGCCAGCAGCTTCCAGCCCGGGGGAAGCCAGCATTTT. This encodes CASSFQPGGSQHF.